Each of the 16 T cell receptor beta chains below was sequenced from the same sample in a study of cytomegalovirus exposure and HLA in healthy donors (dated by TCRdb to the late 2010s). Libraries were constructed by the immunoSEQ multiplex PCR assay. A mixture of 60 forward primers for TCR Vbeta segments and 13 reverse primers for TCR Jbeta segments was used in the multiplex PCR. The table comes from immuneACCESS by way of TCRdb, which keeps in-frame sequences with V and J called. Part of the clones is missing from these tables; in studies checked, under half for an unresolved V gene and the rest for unknown reasons. The sample contains 75,000 to 90,000 clones, around three fifths of them found a single time. 15% of the sample goes to the ten largest clones. The sample taken for sequencing was PBMCs. The receptor set was obtained from a woman in her 40s in good health and CMV-seropositive.

V usage is TRBV7-9 and J usage is TRBJ2-5; 10 bases line up with TRBD2. This CDR3 comprises 15 residues. Per germline, CDR1 SEHNR and CDR2 FQNEAQ (reference sequence). V was clipped by 2 bases and J by 1 base; unmatched bases: 1. In DNA, the CDR3 is TGTGCCAGCAGCTTAAGACTAGCGGGCCAAGAGACCCAGTACTTC. Translating gives CASSLRLAGQETQYF. Using reference TRBV7-9 and TRBJ2-5 for the parts outside the CDR3, the full variable domain is DTGVSQNPRHKITKRGQNVTFRCDPISEHNRLYWYRQTLGQGPEFLTYFQNEAQLEKSRLLSDRFSAERPKGSFSTLEIQRTEQGDSAMYLCASSLRLAGQETQYFGPGTRLLVL.

The chain uses TRBV9 and TRBJ2-3, with 7 bases matching TRBD2. The CDR3 covers 14 residues. From germline, CDR1 is SGDLS and CDR2 YYNGEE. With 1 base clipped from V and 6 bases from J, the junction kept 5 bases outside the gene matches. The CDR3 region has the DNA TGTGCCAGCAGCGTATCCCTAGCGGTCGATACGCAGTATTTT. Protein product: CASSVSLAVDTQYF. Based on the CDR3 plus reference TRBV9 and TRBJ2-3, the full variable domain is DSGVTQTPKHLITATGQRVTLRCSPRSGDLSVYWYQQSLDQGLQFLIQYYNGEERAKGNILERFSAQQFPDLHSELNLSSLELGDSALYFCASSVSLAVDTQYFGPGTRLTVL.

The chain couples TRBV9 to TRBJ1-5; 10 positions match TRBD1. Germline CDR1 SGDLS, CDR2 YYNGEE. V shed 4 bases, J shed 2 bases, and the junction held 3 bases outside the gene matches. This CDR3 is 15 amino acids long. CDR3 nucleotides: TGTGCCAGCAGCTCAGGACAGGGGGGCAATCAGCCCCAGCATTTT. It codes for CASSSGQGGNQPQHF.

This clone was seen only once. This rearrangement joins TRBV29-1 to TRBJ1-3; possible D gene TRBD1, 5 bases. The germline CDR1 and CDR2 sequences are SQVTM and ANQGSEA. V was shortened by 5 bases and J by 4 bases, with 12 bases between the two germline ends. CDR3 length: 13 amino acids. The CDR3 region is CSVLTGYGNTIYF. CDR3 sequence (DNA): TGCAGCGTTTTAACAGGCTACGGAAACACCATATATTTT.

The chain joins TRBV27 to TRBJ2-7; no reliable D call. V lost 2 bases, J lost 5 bases, and 10 bases lay in between. Germline CDR1 and CDR2: MNHEY and SMNVEV (reference sequence). This CDR3 contains 13 residues. The CDR3 loop is CASSLNPLHEQYF. For the CDR3, the DNA is TGTGCCAGCAGTTTAAATCCTCTCCACGAGCAGTACTTC.

This clone was recorded a few times. V is TRBV28 and J is TRBJ2-7, with D uncertain. V was shortened by 0 bases and J by 0 bases, with 3 bases between the two germline ends. Germline-derived CDR1 and CDR2 are MDHEN and SYDVKM. The CDR3 is 13 amino acids. The CDR3 DNA sequence: TGTGCCAGCAGTTTATGGAGCTCCTACGAGCAGTACTTC. It translates to CASSLWSSYEQYF.

This rearrangement joins TRBV30 to TRBJ1-5; D is uncertain. V was trimmed by 1 base and J by 1 base, leaving 8 bases between them. Germline-derived CDR1 and CDR2 are GTSNPN and SVGIG (reference sequence). The CDR3 runs to 14 residues. The CDR3 nucleotides are TGTGCCTGGAGTGGCACCGGGAGCAATCAGCCCCAGCATTTT. It is translated as CAWSGTGSNQPQHF.

V and J are TRBV5-1 and TRBJ2-4; TRBD2 might be the D (6 bases). The CDR3 runs 15 residues. Trimming left V 3 bases short and J 3 bases short, with 13 bases between. The germline CDR1 and CDR2 sequences are SGHRS and YFSETQ. CDR3 sequence reads: CASSWRPSDKNIQYF. The CDR3 DNA follows: TGCGCCAGCAGCTGGAGGCCTAGCGACAAAAACATTCAGTACTTC.

The rearrangement links TRBV28 to TRBJ1-2, with a weak D call TRBD1 (5 bases). Germline assignment: CDR1 MDHEN and CDR2 SYDVKM. There are 16 residues in the CDR3. V was shortened by 3 bases and J by 3 bases, with 17 bases between the two germline ends. The CDR3 DNA follows: TGTGCCAGCAGTTTTTCCGGGACTTTCTCCCACTATGGCTACACCTTC. Its protein product is CASSFSGTFSHYGYTF.

The chain carries TRBV28 and TRBJ2-5; D might be TRBD1 (6 bases). The CDR3 is 15 amino acids. The V gene lost 6 bases and the J gene lost 7 bases, with 21 bases spanning the gap. The germline gives CDR1 MDHEN, CDR2 SYDVKM. CDR3 region: CASSLSPGVKGTQYF. CDR3 DNA: TGTGCCAGCAGCCTTTCCCCAGGGGTTAAAGGGACCCAGTACTTC.

The CDR3 region has the DNA TGTGCCAGTAGTGAGAGGACAGGGAACACCGGGGAGCTGTTTTTT. Encoded protein: CASSERTGNTGELFF. This chain joins TRBV19 and TRBJ2-2, with 7 bases aligning to TRBD1. Germline CDR1 LNHDA, CDR2 SQIVND (reference sequence). The CDR3 length is 15 residues. V trimming: 5 bases; J trimming: 1 base; junction bases outside the gene matches: 4.

This clone occurred a few times. The chain uses TRBV6-5 and TRBJ1-1; D is possibly TRBD1 (6 bases). The germline CDR1 and CDR2 sequences are MNHEY and SVGAGI. The CDR3 has 11 residues. The V gene lost 6 bases and the J gene lost 6 bases, with 8 bases spanning the gap. In nucleotides, the CDR3 is TGTGCCAGCAGCCAGGGGTCTGAAGCTTTCTTT. The encoded protein is CASSQGSEAFF.

In regard to this clone: This specimen includes other DNA sequences encoding the same CDR3. This chain joins TRBV28 and TRBJ1-5; weak D call: TRBD1 (5 bases). V was pared by 6 bases and J by 4 bases, with 10 bases between. Germline V CDR1 and CDR2: MDHEN, SYDVKM. The CDR3 length is 13 residues. The CDR3 region has the DNA TGTGCCAGCAGCCCCGACAGTAATCAGCCCCAGCATTTT. It yields the protein CASSPDSNQPQHF.

The chain has TRBV28 and TRBJ1-2; unclear D gene. The CDR3 length is 15 residues. V was cut by 5 bases and J by 3 bases, with 16 bases left in between. Germline values: CDR1 MDHEN, CDR2 SYDVKM. The chain's CDR3 is CASSPRNVAYYGYTF. The CDR3 nucleotides read TGTGCCAGCAGTCCCAGAAATGTCGCTTACTATGGCTACACCTTC.

The rearrangement links TRBV14 to TRBJ1-5; D ambiguous. CDR1 is SGHDN and CDR2 is FVKESK in the germline V gene. V lost 1 base and J 4 bases, leaving 2 bases between the germline ends. The CDR3 has 12 residues. The CDR3 is CASSQANQPQHF. For the CDR3, the DNA is TGTGCCAGCAGCCAAGCTAATCAGCCCCAGCATTTT.

The chain recombines TRBV14 with TRBJ1-2; 7 nucleotides match TRBD1. The CDR3 is 15 residues long. Germline-derived CDR1 and CDR2 are SGHDN and FVKESK. With 6 bases clipped from V and 4 bases from J, the junction kept 11 bases outside the gene matches. This chain's CDR3 is CASSPGTAYFYGYTF. For the CDR3, the DNA is TGTGCCAGCAGTCCCGGGACAGCCTACTTCTATGGCTACACCTTC.